This paragraph covers one T cell receptor beta chain sequence. Time point indicated: newly diagnosed GD, antithyroid drugs for less than 3 months. PBMC RNA was the source of the TCR library. These data originate in a study of regulatory T cells in long-lasting Graves disease. Researchers made TCR beta libraries by using iRepertoire HTBI primers and running Arm-PCR on CDR3 regions. TCRdb passed the multiplex PCR reads through MiXCR, listing each CDR3 protein once. Of hundreds of thousands of distinct CDR3 sequences in the sample, around 15% are singletons; the top ten hold 30%. The sample was also reused in another study, on T cells in Graves' hyperthyroidism and ophthalmopathy.

Sequenced here: peripheral blood mononuclear cells (PBMCs), sampled at new diagnosis, from a patient treated with antithyroid drugs. The TCR comes from a man between 35 and 55 years old with Graves disease.

DNA of the CDR3: TGTGCCAGCAGCGTAGGCGCCGGGACTAGTGGTTACGAGCAGTACTTC. Its protein product is CASSVGAGTSGYEQYF. The V call is TRBV9, the J call TRBJ2-7; TRBD2 matches 8 bases. J was trimmed by 4 bases and V by 0 bases; bases with no gene match: 9. The germline gives CDR1 SGDLS, CDR2 YYNGEE. The CDR3 is 16 residues long. The whole variable domain, remainder taken from reference TRBV9 and TRBJ2-7, is DSGVTQTPKHLITATGQRVTLRCSPRSGDLSVYWYQQSLDQGLQFLIQYYNGEERAKGNILERFSAQQFPDLHSELNLSSLELGDSALYFCASSVGAGTSGYEQYFGPGTRLTVT.